This T cell receptor beta chain was observed in a study of Graves' ophthalmopathy and Graves' hyperthyroidism. Across the whole study: The collection of peripheral blood took place at initial diagnosis, before any treatment.

Having ophthalmopathy, the donors showed moderate-to-severe activity, CAS ≥3 and NOSPECS ≥4, with disease lasting under 3 months. This clonotype was recorded at least ten times. What it recognizes is unknown. The CDR3 contains 12 residues. CDR1 is LNHDA and CDR2 is SQIVND in the germline V gene (reference sequence). Trimming cost V 8 bases and J 3 bases, with 11 bases left between them. Whole-study findings and limits: Ophthalmopathy cases were distinguished from stable hyperthyroidism by a 13-signature model, reaching approximately 87% sensitivity and 81.08% specificity.

For repertoire sequencing, the TCR beta CDR3 regions were amplified from RNA transcripts. After a first-round RT-PCR with HTBI primers, a second-round multiplex PCR was run. TCRdb fed the multiplex PCR reads into MiXCR, producing one record per CDR3 protein. The sample yields approximately 700,000 distinct CDR3 sequences, about 40% seen once. The clonotype was recovered from an adult man with Graves' ophthalmopathy. The chain carries TRBV19 and TRBJ2-7; D could derive from TRBD1 or TRBD2 (5 bases each). Sequences were obtained from peripheral blood. This CDR3 is CASGDEFYEQYF. In DNA, the CDR3 is TGTGCCAGTGGGGACGAGTTCTACGAGCAGTACTTC.